This T cell receptor beta chain was sequenced for a study of T cell repertoires in cytomegalovirus infection. At the level of the study: Based on public TCR beta signatures, there were indications of CMV infection and of a matching HLA type.

TCRdb reanalysed the reads using MiXCR and keeps one entry per CDR3 protein. The sample has about 920,000 distinct CDR3 sequences; around 32% are singletons. V shed 6 bases and J 3 bases; nucleotides not matched to a gene: 14. Germline CDR1 is SNHLY and CDR2 is FYNNEI. The CDR3 covers 17 residues. Comment on this clonotype: As yet, its antigen is unknown.

The origin of this receptor is a human donor in good health (CMV status not recorded). Some clones in this sample may be carry-over from other donors' samples. V is TRBV2 and J is TRBJ2-3; 8 bases are shared with TRBD2. The sequencing used cultured CD8+ T cells from PBMCs, collected from culture after CMV antigen stimulation. In nucleotides, the CDR3 is TGTGCCAGCAGAGAACCTTTCCGGGGGGGCCCAACAGATACGCAGTATTTT. Its protein is CASREPFRGGPTDTQYF.